This TCR beta chain was documented in a study of regulatory T cells in long-lasting Graves disease (dated by TCRdb to 2020 to 2023). Study-level background: In the newly diagnosed Graves' disease group, patients had been taking antithyroid drugs for less than 3 months. This study used TCR sequencing and RNA sequencing of peripheral blood to compare persistent Graves' disease patients against newly diagnosed Graves' disease patients. The study was registered as a clinical trial and conducted in China. TCR sequencing covered roughly 13 persistent and roughly 20 newly diagnosed Graves' disease patients, around 35 samples in total.

V is cut back by 3 bases and J by 1 base, with 5 bases in the junction unmatched. Including the terminal cysteine and phenylalanine, the CDR3 comprises 16 residues. Only CDR3 DNA remains: 48 bases, in frame from the first base. CDR1 and CDR2 (DFQATT, SNEGSKA) derive from the germline V gene (reference sequence). Library preparation was by multiplex PCR. TCRdb shows the sequencer as Illumina HiSeq 4000. iRepertoire HTBI primers and Arm-PCR amplification of CDR3 regions were used to construct TCR beta libraries. PCR products were gel purified before sequencing. In the paper's pipeline: A total of around 66 TRBV and under 15 TRBJ segments were identified across samples and were used for gene usage analysis of CDR3 amino acid clonotypes. COPE and FqMerger were used to merge filtered high-quality paired reads into contigs. BLAST was used to align contigs to IMGT TRBV, TRBD and TRBJ reference genes, and CDR3 was defined according to IMGT. Highly expanded clones were defined as clonotypes with a frequency above 0.1%. Shannon entropy was used to measure repertoire diversity, and the Gini coefficient was used to measure V-J evenness. Clonotypes shared by more than one individual were considered public. TCRdb trimmed public reads at Q25 via fastp, called clones via MiXCR and kept in-frame beta chains. Rows merge per CDR3 protein into single entries with the most common DNA and genes. The V and J calls shown here were made by TCRdb, not taken from the authors' results. The sample contains roughly 420,000 distinct CDR3 sequences, less than 20% of them found a single time. The ten largest clones take up about a quarter of the sample.

About this clonotype itself: Its antigen remains unidentified. No per-base quality is available; no much larger clone lies one base away.

Study-wide conclusions, independent of this receptor: Because the primary lesion, thyroid tissue, could not be accessed, the study looked at peripheral blood alone. Preferential use of TRBV28, TRBJ1-2 and TRBJ2-5 was observed in persistent disease, whereas TRBV20-1 and TRBJ2-1 were favored in newly diagnosed disease. As a limitation, the authors acknowledged that the small sample size may reduce accuracy. Sequencing and analysis were limited to the TCR beta chain. Lower TCR Shannon entropy and fewer highly expanded clones were observed in persistent Graves' disease patients than in newly diagnosed patients, which suggested clonal expansion. Patients with persistent disease shared more public clonotypes (roughly 2,900) than newly diagnosed patients did (roughly 970).

Sample time point, as interpreted from the label and publication: newly diagnosed GD, antithyroid drugs for less than 3 months. For both TCR sequencing and RNA sequencing, RNA was extracted from PBMCs in TRIzol. The diagnosis of Graves' disease was made according to American Thyroid Association guidelines. The patients came from an endocrinology department in Xi'an, China. Each patient gave 8.5 to 9.5 milliliters of peripheral blood, collected in an EDTA anticoagulant tube. Ficoll Paque Plus density gradient separation was used to isolate PBMCs, and no further T cell sorting was done. RNA quality was checked with an Agilent 2100 Bioanalyzer and agarose gel, and concentration with a NanoDrop 2000. These data also formed part of another study, on T cells in Graves' hyperthyroidism and ophthalmopathy. The second study reports: A patient counted as having stable Graves' hyperthyroidism if no progression to ophthalmopathy occurred over 18 months of follow-up. Hyperthyroidism patients were aged 18 to 65 years and newly diagnosed, with disease duration of less than 2 months. Patients with uncontrolled infections, other autoimmune diseases, pregnancy or lactation were excluded. Diagnoses were established on the basis of clinical symptoms, serum thyroxine and TRAb, thyroid ultrasound, and orbital computed tomography. The first round of RT-PCR for the TCR CDR3 was performed with the HTBI primer set and the Qiagen OneStep RT-PCR kit. Most expanded thyroid clonotypes (frequency above 0.001) were also detected in blood, suggesting blood repertoires may reflect thyroid immune responses. A model built on a 13 V-J signature distinguished ophthalmopathy from stable hyperthyroidism, reaching about 88% sensitivity and under 84% specificity in cross-validation and 80%/75% in testing. During validation, the model predicted progression to ophthalmopathy a median of roughly six months ahead of onset, with almost 71% sensitivity and roughly 72% specificity. To identify distinguishing TCR V-J signatures, a discovery cohort of about 95 patients was used, comprising under 45 with Graves' ophthalmopathy and 57 with stable Graves' hyperthyroidism. Prospective prediction of ophthalmopathy was tested in an independent validation cohort consisting of roughly 20 hyperthyroidism patients and approximately 16 patients who later progressed to ophthalmopathy. The 100 discovery patients were randomly split 7:3 into training and test sets. In addition, the study compared T-cell repertoires in thyroid tissue and in blood from roughly 6 Graves' hyperthyroidism patients. Following sampling, methimazole starting at 30 mg daily was given to hyperthyroidism patients, and high-dose intravenous methylprednisolone was given to ophthalmopathy patients. A second multiplex PCR round built the libraries, followed by size selection and purification. Sequencing of the libraries was done on an Illumina HiSeq2000 using paired-end 100 bp reads. SOAPnuke was used to process the raw data, removing reads that contained adapters or uncalled bases, had a mean Phred below 15, or lacked an exact match to the constant primer or identifier. High-quality paired reads were merged using COPE v1.2.5, and each unique nucleotide sequence was defined as a clonotype. Clonotypes were aligned to IMGT TRBV, TRBD and TRBJ reference segments using MiTCR v1.1. Analysis was restricted to V-J combinations with a frequency above 0.0001, which covered roughly 99% of repertoires. A TCS score was defined as the ratio between F50 (clonal expansion) and ExV (chaos), using BLOSUM62-based TCRdist between CDR3 peptides within each V-J. Welch's t-statistics and random forest reduced roughly 500 V-J features to under 15, which were used in a naive Bayes classifier (R e1071). Sample size was not statistically predetermined, and blinding of investigators to group allocation was not performed. The paper reports TCR Vbeta CDR3 sequencing of some 140 peripheral blood samples: around 45 ophthalmopathy, under 85 hyperthyroidism and roughly 17 progressor patients.

This TCR was recovered from a woman between 18 and 29 years old with Graves disease. Donor details come from another sample of the same person, matched by shared clones. The chain joins TRBV20-1 to TRBJ2-3; 12 bases in the middle match TRBD2. The sequencing used peripheral blood mononuclear cells (PBMCs), collected at new diagnosis, from a patient treated with antithyroid drugs. This receptor carries the CDR3 CSARRASGRGTDTQYF. The bases are TGCAGTGCTAGGAGGGCTAGCGGGAGGGGCACAGATACGCAGTATTTT.